The 30 T cell receptor beta chains below all came from one sample that was sequenced in a study of Ad26.COV2.S vaccination and SARS-CoV-2 variants (dated by TCRdb to about 2021). Libraries were built with the immunoSEQ multiplex PCR assay. Entries here come from immuneACCESS through TCRdb and include only in-frame sequences with V and J called. Some clones fail to appear in such tables; in the studies checked, an unresolved V gene covers under half of the shortfall, and the cause of the remainder is unknown. The sample table records about 480,000 clones; around nine tenths of these occur just once. The ten largest clones take up roughly 13% of the sample. What this sample's treatment or condition label stands for: 15 to 20 received Ad26.COV2.S at low or high dose, single or two shots; 5 received placebo; per-sample allocation not given. Repertoires of vaccine and placebo recipients were sequenced from samples taken on day 63 after the first injection.

The sample consisted of peripheral blood, taken in a trial of Ad26.COV2.S vaccine versus placebo. The origin of the receptors is a person aged 18-60 years who received the Ad26.COV2.S COVID-19 vaccine or a placebo.

The chain combines TRBV4-3 with TRBJ2-2; D unresolved. The V gene's germline CDR1 is LGHNA and CDR2 YSLEER. This CDR3 region has 15 residues. V lost 1 base to trimming and J lost 8 bases, with 14 bases between them. The CDR3 spells CASSQALSGQGELFF. The CDR3 DNA follows: TGCGCCAGCAGCCAAGCCCTGTCGGGCCAGGGGGAGCTGTTTTTT.

V is TRBV30 and J is TRBJ1-2; unclear D gene. Germline CDR1 reads GTSNPN; CDR2 reads SVGIG (reference sequence). V lost 8 bases, J lost 8 bases, and 12 bases lay in between. CDR3 size: 10 residues. The CDR3 DNA reads as TGTGCCGGGCAATGGGCCGGCTACACCTTC. This encodes CAGQWAGYTF.

V gene TRBV12-3 or TRBV12-4 combines with J gene TRBJ1-1; D not resolved. The CDR3 loop spans 13 amino acids. Trimming cost V 10 bases and J 4 bases, with 16 bases left between them. This chain's CDR3 is CATAGGWGTEAFF. Here the CDR3 DNA reads TGTGCCACCGCGGGAGGTTGGGGCACTGAAGCTTTCTTT.

The J gene is TRBJ1-3, the V gene TRBV5-1, with TRBD1 as a possible D gene (6 bases). Between the trimmed V and J ends, which lost 4 bases and 4 bases, there was a span of 15 bases. Germline V gene sequence: CDR1 SGHRS, CDR2 YFSETQ. This CDR3 comprises 15 residues. CDR3 region: CASSTSGAGGNTIYF. The DNA for the CDR3 is TGCGCCAGCAGCACGTCAGGGGCAGGGGGAAACACCATATATTTT.

This chain joins TRBV18 and TRBJ2-1; TRBD2 aligns across 11 bases. The trim removed 5 bases at V and 5 bases at J, leaving 11 bases unmatched. This CDR3 spans 17 amino acids. Germline CDR1 and CDR2: KGHSH and LQKENI. The CDR3 sequence: CASSTRIGTSGNNEQFF. In DNA form, the CDR3 reads TGTGCCAGCTCAACGCGGATCGGGACTAGCGGTAACAATGAGCAGTTCTTC.

A few counts support this clone. The chain uses TRBV7-9 and TRBJ1-4, with 7 bases fitting TRBD1. The CDR3 consists of 15 residues. The junction had 8 bases not matched to a gene; V was cut back by 5 bases and J by 5 bases. CDR1 and CDR2 from the germline V gene are SEHNR and FQNEAQ (reference sequence). DNA of the CDR3: TGTGCCAGCAGCCGTGACAGGGCCAAGAATGAAAAACTGTTTTTT. Translating gives CASSRDRAKNEKLFF.

This chain joins TRBV28 and TRBJ1-5, with TRBD1 matching 7 bases. V lost 4 bases, J lost 10 bases, and 16 bases stayed unmatched. The CDR3 loop spans 16 amino acids. CDR1 is MDHEN and CDR2 is SYDVKM in the germline V gene. CDR3 loop: CASSSTINRGLLPQHF. CDR3 nucleotides: TGTGCCAGCAGTTCCACAATAAACAGGGGACTCCTACCCCAGCATTTT. The full variable domain, in which reference TRBV28 and TRBJ1-5 provide the parts outside the CDR3, is DVKVTQSSRYLVKRTGEKVFLECVQDMDHENMFWYRQDPGLGLRLIYFSYDVKMKEKGDIPEGYSVSREKKERFSLILESASTNQTSMYLCASSSTINRGLLPQHFGDGTRLSIL.

This chain links TRBV7-9 with TRBJ1-5; D remains ambiguous. V gave up 3 bases and J gave up 0 bases, with 6 bases separating them. The CDR3 runs 14 residues. Germline assignment: CDR1 SEHNR and CDR2 FQNEAQ (reference sequence). CDR3 DNA: TGTGCCAGCAGCTTGGCCAGTAGCAATCAGCCCCAGCATTTT. It codes for CASSLASSNQPQHF.

This chain links TRBV5-6 with TRBJ2-1; no definite D call. This CDR3 has 13 amino acids. The germline V and J ends were trimmed by 0 bases and 5 bases, with 6 bases remaining between them. CDR1 is SGHDT and CDR2 is YYEEEE in the germline V gene. This CDR3 is CASSLVLNNEQFF. The CDR3 DNA is TGTGCCAGCAGCTTGGTTCTTAACAATGAGCAGTTCTTC.

V and J are TRBV12-3 or TRBV12-4 and TRBJ2-1; 7 bases match TRBD1. With V trimmed by 5 bases and J by 9 bases, 7 bases remained unmatched. This CDR3 is 13 amino acids long. CDR3 coding DNA: TGTGCCAGCAGTACACAAACAGGGGCTGAGCAGTTCTTC. It encodes CASSTQTGAEQFF.

The gene calls are TRBV30 and TRBJ2-7; either TRBD1 or TRBD2 may fit D (5 bases each). V dropped 5 bases and J dropped 6 bases, with 14 bases sitting between them. Germline CDR1 GTSNPN, CDR2 SVGIG (reference sequence). The CDR3 is 12 residues long. The CDR3 loop reads CAWGTTWREQYF. In DNA form, the CDR3 reads TGTGCCTGGGGGACGACTTGGCGCGAGCAGTACTTC.

In its sample, this clone was seen once. This chain uses TRBV5-1 with TRBJ2-4; 7 nucleotides align to TRBD2. Looked up from germline, CDR1 is SGHRS and CDR2 is YFSETQ. CDR3 length equals 18 residues. V lost 2 bases to trimming and J lost 5 bases; unmatched junction nucleotides: 16. CDR3 amino acids: CASSFGPSGVSDQNIQYF. CDR3 DNA sequence: TGCGCCAGCAGCTTCGGGCCTAGCGGCGTTAGCGATCAAAACATTCAGTACTTC.

This rearrangement joins TRBV7-9 to TRBJ2-2; 8 nucleotides match TRBD2. The CDR3 is made up of 16 amino acids. The ends lost 4 bases at V and 2 bases at J; junction bases unmatched: 6. Germline loops: CDR1 SEHNR, CDR2 FQNEAQ (reference sequence). In DNA form, the CDR3 reads TGTGCCAGCAGCTCTCCTACTAGCGGTAACACCGGGGAGCTGTTTTTT. Translated: CASSSPTSGNTGELFF. The full variable domain, with the rest looked up from reference TRBV7-9 and TRBJ2-2, is DTGVSQNPRHKITKRGQNVTFRCDPISEHNRLYWYRQTLGQGPEFLTYFQNEAQLEKSRLLSDRFSAERPKGSFSTLEIQRTEQGDSAMYLCASSSPTSGNTGELFFGEGSRLTVL.

This clone was seen only once. The chain couples TRBV5-4 to TRBJ1-5; tentative D call: TRBD1 (6 bases). V lost 4 bases and J 7 bases, leaving 15 bases between the germline ends. The CDR3 runs to 14 residues. Germline V CDR1 and CDR2: SGHNT, YYREEE (reference sequence). CDR3 protein: CASSMDREAQPQHF. CDR3 bases: TGTGCCAGCAGCATGGACAGAGAGGCCCAGCCCCAGCATTTT.

V is TRBV6-5 and J is TRBJ1-1, with D maybe TRBD1 (6 bases). Deletions cut 4 bases from V and 4 bases from J, with 19 bases between. This CDR3 is built from 16 residues. Germline values: CDR1 MNHEY, CDR2 SVGAGI. CDR3 coding DNA: TGTGCCAGCAGTTTCAGGGGTTCGCCCAGGGTCACTGAAGCTTTCTTT. Translating gives CASSFRGSPRVTEAFF.

The CDR3 nucleotides read TGTGCCAGCAGCTCTGGACAGGGAAGGACTAATGAAAAACTGTTTTTT. Its protein product is CASSSGQGRTNEKLFF. The V call is TRBV11-2, the J call TRBJ1-4; 8 nucleotides line up with TRBD1. CDR3 length equals 16 residues. Germline lookup yields CDR1 SGHAT and CDR2 FQNNGV. J gave up 2 bases and V 4 bases, and 6 bases lay outside the gene matches.

The chain carries TRBV11-2 and TRBJ2-2, with 9 nucleotides matching TRBD1. The V and J ends lost 8 bases and 5 bases, in that order; junction bases with no gene match: 9. The CDR3 totals 15 residues. Germline V lookup: CDR1 SGHAT, CDR2 FQNNGV. CDR3: CASGVGTGITGELFF. The CDR3 bases are TGTGCCAGCGGGGTAGGGACAGGGATTACCGGGGAGCTGTTTTTT.

Only one count was recorded for this clone. The rearrangement joins TRBV28 to TRBJ1-1, with D unresolved. Germline V gene sequence: CDR1 MDHEN, CDR2 SYDVKM. The CDR3 spans 17 residues. With 3 bases removed from V and 8 bases from J, the gap between germline ends came to 25 bases. The CDR3 DNA reads as TGTGCCAGCAGTTTTTCCCCGATTGGTCGAGAGAGGGCCGAAGCTTTCTTT. Translating gives CASSFSPIGRERAEAFF.

The J gene is TRBJ2-3, the V gene TRBV29-1; 7 bases match TRBD1. Germline-derived CDR1 and CDR2 are SQVTM and ANQGSEA. The CDR3 runs to 15 residues. The V and J ends lost 2 bases and 0 bases, in that order; junction bases with no gene match: 5. The CDR3 reads CSVEPGQSSTDTQYF. DNA of the CDR3: TGCAGCGTTGAACCGGGACAGTCAAGCACAGATACGCAGTATTTT.

V and J are TRBV28 and TRBJ2-3; tentatively, D is TRBD2 (6 bases). Germline V CDR1 and CDR2: MDHEN, SYDVKM. Trimming removed 5 bases from V and 2 bases from J, with 14 bases in between. This CDR3 has 15 residues. The CDR3 nucleotides are TGTGCCAGCAGTCAACTCCGGGGGAACACAGATACGCAGTATTTT. This gives the protein CASSQLRGNTDTQYF.

This chain joins TRBV5-6 and TRBJ2-7, with D possibly being TRBD2 (5 bases). Germline lookup yields CDR1 SGHDT and CDR2 YYEEEE. The CDR3 length is 13 residues. Trimming pared 2 bases from V and 0 bases from J, leaving 6 bases between. In nucleotides, the CDR3 is TGTGCCAGCAGCTTACGGGACTCCTACGAGCAGTACTTC. Residues: CASSLRDSYEQYF.

The CDR3 DNA follows: TGTGCCAGCAGCTTGGGGACAGGGGCCTACGAGCAGTACTTC. Translation: CASSLGTGAYEQYF. The chain links TRBV7-8 to TRBJ2-7; TRBD1 agrees at 10 bases. Trimming cost V 3 bases and J 2 bases; bases outside gene matches: 1. Germline V CDR1 and CDR2: SGHVS, FQNEAQ. CDR3 size: 14 residues. The whole variable domain, remainder taken from reference TRBV7-8 and TRBJ2-7, is GAGVSQSPRYKVAKRGQDVALRCDPISGHVSLFWYQQALGQGPEFLTYFQNEAQLDKSGLPSDRFFAERPEGSVSTLKIQRTQQEDSAVYLCASSLGTGAYEQYFGPGTRLTVT.

The chain recombines TRBV7-2 with TRBJ2-2; D is ambiguous. Germline lookup yields CDR1 SGHTA and CDR2 FQGNSA. This CDR3 is 11 amino acids long. Trimming removed 2 bases at V and 8 bases at J, with 3 bases between. The CDR3 loop reads CASSLLGELFF. As DNA, the CDR3 is TGTGCCAGCAGCTTATTGGGGGAGCTGTTTTTT.

This chain uses TRBV30 with TRBJ1-3; D uncertain. V was clipped by 3 bases and J by 0 bases, with 12 bases between them. The length of the CDR3 is 15 residues. Germline CDR1 reads GTSNPN; CDR2 reads SVGIG (reference sequence). The CDR3 DNA reads as TGTGCCTGGAGGAACACAGAGTCCTCTGGAAACACCATATATTTT. Amino acids: CAWRNTESSGNTIYF.

V and J are TRBV18 and TRBJ2-1; tentatively, D is TRBD1 (5 bases). The V gene lost 4 bases and the J gene lost 8 bases, with 12 bases spanning the gap. Germline values: CDR1 KGHSH, CDR2 LQKENI. This CDR3 spans 13 amino acids. CDR3 region: CASSRVRADEQFF. CDR3 bases: TGTGCCAGCTCACGGGTCAGGGCAGATGAGCAGTTCTTC.

Here the CDR3 reads CASSIGHQGSFNEQYF. The CDR3 DNA sequence: TGTGCCAGTAGTATAGGTCACCAGGGCTCTTTTAACGAGCAGTACTTC. The V call is TRBV19, the J call TRBJ2-7, with D perhaps matching TRBD1 (5 bases). This CDR3 is built from 16 residues. Germline CDR1 and CDR2: LNHDA and SQIVND (reference sequence). Between the trimmed V and J ends, which lost 1 base and 5 bases, there was a span of 18 bases.

The chain recombines TRBV28 with TRBJ1-6; no definite D call. The CDR3 contains 14 residues. With 3 bases removed from V and 11 bases from J, the gap between germline ends came to 14 bases. Germline V lookup: CDR1 MDHEN, CDR2 SYDVKM. The CDR3 spells CASSFGGRATPLHF. In DNA form, the CDR3 reads TGTGCCAGCAGTTTCGGTGGGCGCGCGACACCCCTCCACTTT.

In this sample, this clone turned up a few times. The chain has TRBV7-9 and TRBJ1-4, with D possibly matching TRBD1 (5 bases). The CDR3 has 17 residues. Germline CDR1 and CDR2: SEHNR and FQNEAQ (reference sequence). Trimming took 3 bases from V and 3 from J, leaving 17 bases between them. The CDR3 DNA sequence: TGTGCCAGCAGCTTGGGGCAGGGATTTCACCCTAATGAAAAACTGTTTTTT. Protein sequence: CASSLGQGFHPNEKLFF.

The chain joins TRBV7-3 to TRBJ2-1, with 8 nucleotides matching TRBD2. J gave up 0 bases and V 8 bases, and 3 bases lay outside the gene matches. The CDR3 runs 14 residues. Germline assignment: CDR1 SGHTA and CDR2 FQGTGA. The CDR3 DNA sequence: TGTGCCAGCTCTAGCGGGCACTCCTACAATGAGCAGTTCTTC. This translates into CASSSGHSYNEQFF.

CDR3 nucleotide sequence: TGTGCCAGCAGCTTAGTTGGGTTTCAGAATGAAAAACTGTTTTTT. The encoded protein is CASSLVGFQNEKLFF. The chain couples TRBV7-8 to TRBJ1-4; D ambiguous. V lost 1 base, J lost 5 bases, and 11 bases lay in between. This CDR3 spans 15 amino acids. Germline V gives CDR1 SGHVS, CDR2 FQNEAQ.